This is a list of T cell receptor beta chains from one sample in a study of control samples from healthy donors and cancer patients. Sequenced by immunoSEQ multiplex PCR; TCRdb stores in-frame clones only, minus some. The table shows roughly 450,000 clones, with around 90% occurring only once. The sequenced material came from PBMCs. Source of these receptors: a man between 40 and 49 years old with head and neck cancer. CDR3s include the opening cysteine and the closing phenylalanine or tryptophan. Each record gives: clone size, CDR3 length, J gene, D gene, V gene, CDR3 protein, CDR3 DNA. The D gene is left open where the match is weak. Some rows have no size entry. The others give once, few or many, or a class for an expanded clone.

>NA|19|TRBJ2-2|NA|TRBV5-6
CASSFLLRVEDPTTGELFF
TGTGCCAGCAGCTTCTTATTACGGGTGGAGGACCCCACCACCGGGGAGCTGTTTTTT
>NA|15|TRBJ2-7|TRBD2|TRBV18
CASSPRVAGAYEQYF
TGTGCCAGCTCACCGAGAGTAGCGGGAGCCTACGAGCAGTACTTC
>NA|12|TRBJ2-7|NA|TRBV30
CAWSLAGYEQYF
TGTGCCTGGAGTCTGGCAGGATACGAGCAGTACTTC
>NA|15|TRBJ2-1|TRBD1|TRBV7-3
CASSLLGTARNEQFF
TGTGCCAGCAGCTTATTAGGGACAGCTCGAAATGAGCAGTTCTTC
>NA|16|TRBJ2-3|NA|TRBV7-2
CASSDLASPGTDTQYF
TGTGCCAGCAGCGATCTAGCATCACCGGGCACAGATACGCAGTATTTT
>NA|15|TRBJ2-7|NA|TRBV29-1
CSVEGGGTDSYEQYF
TGCAGCGTTGAGGGTGGCGGGACAGATTCCTACGAGCAGTACTTC
>NA|11|TRBJ2-7|NA|TRBV7-9
CASRDSYEQYF
TGTGCCAGCAGAGACAGCTACGAGCAGTACTTC
>once|15|TRBJ2-7|TRBD2|TRBV19
CASRRTRGGSDEQYF
TGTGCCAGTAGGAGGACCCGGGGGGGATCGGATGAGCAGTACTTC
>NA|14|TRBJ1-2|TRBD1|TRBV9
CASSLSTGTYGYTF
TGTGCCAGCAGCCTTTCGACAGGGACCTATGGCTACACCTTC
>once|15|TRBJ1-2|NA|TRBV10-3
CATSPENFPVAGYTF
TGTGCCACTTCCCCAGAAAACTTTCCGGTAGCCGGCTACACCTTC
>NA|14|TRBJ1-6|NA|TRBV3-1/TRBV3-2
CASSQDSGNSPLHF
TGTGCCAGCAGCCAAGATTCCGGAAATTCACCCCTCCACTTT
>NA|12|TRBJ1-1|TRBD1|TRBV9
CASSSGGTEAFF
TGTGCCAGCAGCTCAGGGGGGACTGAAGCTTTCTTT
>few|16|TRBJ2-2|TRBD1|TRBV7-9
CASSSDRVKNTGELFF
TGTGCCAGCAGCTCAGACAGGGTTAAGAACACCGGGGAGCTGTTTTTT
>NA|14|TRBJ1-2|NA|TRBV4-3
CASSSDRWNWGYTF
TGCGCCAGCAGCTCCGACAGGTGGAATTGGGGCTACACCTTC
>NA|15|TRBJ2-7|TRBD1|TRBV7-2
CASSFGQGSLYEQYF
TGTGCCAGCAGCTTCGGACAGGGCTCTCTCTACGAGCAGTACTTC
>NA|15|TRBJ1-3|NA|TRBV6-5
CASSYRGTSGNTIYF
TGTGCCAGCAGTTACCGTGGGACATCCGGAAACACCATATATTTT
>NA|15|TRBJ2-5|NA|TRBV4-2
CASSQDGQISETQYF
TGTGCCAGCAGCCAAGATGGACAGATCAGCGAGACCCAGTACTTC
>NA|17|TRBJ1-5|NA|TRBV19
CASSVFEGVGGNQPQHF
TGTGCCAGTTCCGTCTTCGAGGGGGTCGGGGGCAATCAGCCCCAGCATTTT
>once|12|TRBJ2-7|NA|TRBV2
CASSKSSYEQYF
TGTGCCAGCTCGAAGAGCTCCTACGAGCAGTACTTC
>NA|16|TRBJ2-1|NA|TRBV4-2
CASSQRSASSYNEQFF
TGTGCCAGCAGCCAAAGGTCCGCTAGCTCCTACAATGAGCAGTTCTTC
>few|13|TRBJ1-1|NA|TRBV11-3
CASSLDRHTEAFF
TGTGCCAGCAGCTTAGATCGCCACACTGAAGCTTTCTTT
>NA|11|TRBJ1-1|NA|TRBV28
CASRGNTEAFF
TGTGCCAGCCGGGGCAACACTGAAGCTTTCTTT
>NA|13|TRBJ2-1|NA|TRBV14
CASSQGQYNEQFF
TGTGCCAGCAGCCAAGGACAGTACAATGAGCAGTTCTTC
>NA|12|TRBJ2-7|TRBD1|TRBV10-2
CASSTGAYEQYF
TGCGCCAGCAGTACAGGGGCCTACGAGCAGTACTTC
>NA|16|TRBJ2-5|TRBD2|TRBV10-3
CAIRRGLAGGRETQYF
TGTGCCATCAGGAGGGGACTAGCGGGAGGAAGGGAGACCCAGTACTTC
>NA|14|TRBJ2-7|NA|TRBV14
CASSRAWASYEQYF
TGTGCCAGCAGCCGCGCTTGGGCGAGCTACGAGCAGTACTTC